This is a list of T cell receptor beta chains from one sample in a study of blood T cell repertoires in COVID-19. Sequencing was performed with immunoSEQ multiplex PCR; in TCRdb, only in-frame clones are kept and a portion is missing. In the table there are roughly 200,000 clones, 75% to 90% of which are singletons. Material: peripheral blood. Receptors originate from a woman in her thirties or forties with COVID-19, enrolled during active disease. CDR3s leave out the opening cysteine and the closing phenylalanine or tryptophan.

V | CDR3
TRBV5-6 | ASSLGWSEQY
TRBV19 | ASSRQGARGNTIY
TRBV5-1 | ASSQGGGRSATYGYT
TRBV10-2 | ASSESPGLAGGLSEQF
TRBV5-1 | ASSLDGRTNTEAF
TRBV9 | ASTQGVSRDTQY
TRBV19 | ASTLQGARSPLH
TRBV11-2 | ASSTQRGSYEQY
TRBV12-3/TRBV12-4 | ASTGGGTSPLH
TRBV2 | ASSEIGGQNSPLH